The entry below gives a single T cell receptor (beta chain) sequence along with its context. Germline CDR1 is MNHEY and CDR2 is SMNVEV (reference sequence). The CDR3 spans 15 residues. TCRdb derives one entry per CDR3 protein from the 5' RACE reads, leaving out DNA. This table lists roughly 430,000 distinct CDR3 sequences. The data are from a study of T cells expressing NK-cell markers. Sequenced sample: blood T cells: a sorted CD56 or NKG2C T cell subset, CD4+ or CD8+ T cells, or bulk PBMC T cells (not recorded which). The receptor was isolated from a woman aged 18 to 75 in good health. This chain links TRBV27 with TRBJ1-1; TCRdb's assignment of TRBD1 cannot be checked, as there is no DNA. CDR3 loop: CASSLRTGANTEAFF.